This T cell receptor beta chain was captured by sequencing in a study of blood T cells in healthy people across ages. Germline values: CDR1 SEHNR, CDR2 FQNEAQ (reference sequence). The CDR3 contains 15 residues. V was pared by 4 bases and J by 0 bases, with 13 bases between. Regarding the study as a whole: As age increased, TCR beta diversity per million T cells fell in a roughly linear fashion. Diversity estimates drawn from one million T cells were deemed underestimates. Versus aged donors, long-lived donors had higher diversity and more naive CD4+ cells.

The second PCR ran roughly 6 to 11 cycles with a sample-barcoded 5' primer and J-beta primers. A template-switch adaptor containing 12 random nucleotides labeled each cDNA molecule. TCRdb reanalysed the 5' RACE reads using MiXCR and keeps one entry per CDR3 protein. The table has roughly 720,000 distinct CDR3 sequences, roughly 50% seen once; the top ten hold about 38%. Remarks on this clonotype: Antigen unknown.

This TCR was recovered from a man aged 80 or over in good health. Sequencing was carried out using blood. The rearrangement links TRBV7-9 to TRBJ2-7; D is uncertain. The CDR3 is CASSSTGVVSYEQYF. DNA of the CDR3: TGTGCCAGCAGCTCGACTGGGGTGGTCTCCTACGAGCAGTACTTC.